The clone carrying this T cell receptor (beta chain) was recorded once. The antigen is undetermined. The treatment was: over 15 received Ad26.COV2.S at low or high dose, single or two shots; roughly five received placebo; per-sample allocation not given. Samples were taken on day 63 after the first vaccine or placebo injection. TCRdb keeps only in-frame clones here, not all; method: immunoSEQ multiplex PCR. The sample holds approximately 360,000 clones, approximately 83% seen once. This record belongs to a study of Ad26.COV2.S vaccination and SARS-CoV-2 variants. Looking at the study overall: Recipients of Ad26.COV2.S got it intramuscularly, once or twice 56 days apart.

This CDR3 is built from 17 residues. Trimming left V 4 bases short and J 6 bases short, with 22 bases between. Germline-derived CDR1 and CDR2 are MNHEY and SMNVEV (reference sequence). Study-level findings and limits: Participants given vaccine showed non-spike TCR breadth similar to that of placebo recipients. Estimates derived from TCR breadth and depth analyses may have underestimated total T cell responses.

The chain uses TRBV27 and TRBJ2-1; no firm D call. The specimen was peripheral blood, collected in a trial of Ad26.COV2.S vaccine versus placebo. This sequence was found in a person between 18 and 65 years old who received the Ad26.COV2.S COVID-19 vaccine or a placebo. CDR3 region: CASSYNEGSPMSNEQFF. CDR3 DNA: TGTGCCAGCAGTTATAACGAAGGGTCACCGATGAGCAATGAGCAGTTCTTC.